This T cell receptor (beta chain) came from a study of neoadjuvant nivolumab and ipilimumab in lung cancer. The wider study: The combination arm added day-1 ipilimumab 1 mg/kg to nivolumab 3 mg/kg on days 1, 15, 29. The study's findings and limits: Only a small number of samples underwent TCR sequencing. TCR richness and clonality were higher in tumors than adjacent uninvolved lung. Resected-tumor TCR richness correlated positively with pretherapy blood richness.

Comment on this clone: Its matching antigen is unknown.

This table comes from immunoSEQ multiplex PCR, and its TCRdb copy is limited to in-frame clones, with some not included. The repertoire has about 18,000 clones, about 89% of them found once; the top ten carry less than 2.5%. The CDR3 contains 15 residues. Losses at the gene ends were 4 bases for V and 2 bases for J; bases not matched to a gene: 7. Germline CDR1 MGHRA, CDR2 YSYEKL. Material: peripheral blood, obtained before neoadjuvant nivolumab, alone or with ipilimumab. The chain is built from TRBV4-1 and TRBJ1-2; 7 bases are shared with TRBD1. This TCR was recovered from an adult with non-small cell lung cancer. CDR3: CASSRSTGENYGYTF. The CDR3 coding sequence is TGCGCCAGCAGCCGTTCAACAGGGGAGAACTATGGCTACACCTTC.